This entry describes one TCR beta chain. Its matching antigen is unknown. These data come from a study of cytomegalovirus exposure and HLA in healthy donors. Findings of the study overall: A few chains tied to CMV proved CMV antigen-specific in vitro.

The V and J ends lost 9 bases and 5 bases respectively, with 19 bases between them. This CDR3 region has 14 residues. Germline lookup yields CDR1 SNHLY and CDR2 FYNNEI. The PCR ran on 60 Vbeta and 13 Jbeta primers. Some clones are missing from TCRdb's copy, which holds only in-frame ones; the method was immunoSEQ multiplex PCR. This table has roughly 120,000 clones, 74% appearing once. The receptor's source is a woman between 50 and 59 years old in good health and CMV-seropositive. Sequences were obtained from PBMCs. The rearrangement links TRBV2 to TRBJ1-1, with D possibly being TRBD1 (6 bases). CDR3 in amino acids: CASRERGGETEAFF. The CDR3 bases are TGTGCCAGTCGAGAACGAGGGGGGGAAACTGAAGCTTTCTTT.